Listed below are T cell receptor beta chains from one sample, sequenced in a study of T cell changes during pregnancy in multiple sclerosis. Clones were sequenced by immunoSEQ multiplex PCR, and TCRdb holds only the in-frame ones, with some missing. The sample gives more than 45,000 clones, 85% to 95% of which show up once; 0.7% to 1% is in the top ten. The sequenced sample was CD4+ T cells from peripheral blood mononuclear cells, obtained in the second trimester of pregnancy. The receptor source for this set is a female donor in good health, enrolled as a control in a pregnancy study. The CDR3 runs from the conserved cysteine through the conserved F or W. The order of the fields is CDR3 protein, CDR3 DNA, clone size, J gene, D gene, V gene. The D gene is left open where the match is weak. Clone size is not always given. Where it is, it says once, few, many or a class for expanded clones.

CDR3aa: CAISGGQGNQPQHF
CDR3nt: TGTGCCATCAGTGGGGGACAGGGCAATCAGCCCCAGCATTTT
abundance: .
j_gene: TRBJ1-5
d_gene: TRBD1
v_gene: TRBV10-3

CDR3aa: CSVGGTGGKPQHF
CDR3nt: TGCAGCGTTGGCGGGACAGGGGGCAAACCCCAGCATTTT
abundance: few
j_gene: TRBJ1-5
d_gene: TRBD1
v_gene: TRBV29-1

CDR3aa: CASSLGLAGDEQFF
CDR3nt: TGTGCCAGCAGCTTAGGTCTAGCGGGAGATGAGCAGTTCTTC
abundance: .
j_gene: TRBJ2-1
d_gene: TRBD2
v_gene: TRBV7-3

CDR3aa: CCSSGETQYF
CDR3nt: TGTTGTTCCTCGGGGGAGACCCAGTACTTC
abundance: .
j_gene: TRBJ2-5
d_gene: .
v_gene: TRBV21-1

CDR3aa: CASSPGDTQYF
CDR3nt: TGTGCCAGCAGCCCCGGGGATACGCAGTATTTT
abundance: .
j_gene: TRBJ2-3
d_gene: .
v_gene: TRBV5-4

CDR3aa: CASSYSIGGYTGELFF
CDR3nt: TGTGCCAGCAGTTACTCGATTGGGGGGTACACCGGGGAGCTGTTTTTT
abundance: .
j_gene: TRBJ2-2
d_gene: .
v_gene: TRBV6-6

CDR3aa: CASSPIPSRSYEQYF
CDR3nt: TGTGCCAGCTCACCAATCCCTTCACGGTCCTACGAGCAGTACTTC
abundance: .
j_gene: TRBJ2-7
d_gene: .
v_gene: TRBV18

CDR3aa: CASSQEGGMGETQYF
CDR3nt: TGCGCCAGCAGCCAAGAAGGGGGAATGGGAGAGACCCAGTACTTC
abundance: .
j_gene: TRBJ2-5
d_gene: .
v_gene: TRBV4-3

CDR3aa: CASREQGMNTEAFF
CDR3nt: TGTGCCAGCAGGGAACAGGGTATGAACACTGAAGCTTTCTTT
abundance: .
j_gene: TRBJ1-1
d_gene: .
v_gene: TRBV6-1

CDR3aa: CASSLRGNTEAFF
CDR3nt: TGTGCCAGCAGCTTAAGGGGCAACACTGAAGCTTTCTTT
abundance: .
j_gene: TRBJ1-1
d_gene: .
v_gene: TRBV7-3

CDR3aa: CASSFGTSGFYEQFF
CDR3nt: TGTGCCAGCAGCTTTGGGACTAGCGGGTTCTATGAGCAGTTCTTC
abundance: .
j_gene: TRBJ2-1
d_gene: TRBD2
v_gene: TRBV5-4

CDR3aa: CASSLQGSTEAFF
CDR3nt: TGCGCCAGCAGCCTACAGGGGAGCACTGAAGCTTTCTTT
abundance: once
j_gene: TRBJ1-1
d_gene: TRBD1
v_gene: TRBV5-1

CDR3aa: CASSMGLVNIQYF
CDR3nt: TGTGCCAGTAGTATGGGACTAGTAAACATTCAGTACTTC
abundance: .
j_gene: TRBJ2-4
d_gene: TRBD2
v_gene: TRBV19

CDR3aa: CASSDPQGTGYTEAFF
CDR3nt: TGTGCCAGCAGCGATCCACAGGGGACAGGGTACACTGAAGCTTTCTTT
abundance: .
j_gene: TRBJ1-1
d_gene: TRBD1
v_gene: TRBV28

CDR3aa: CASSQLAGETWNEQFF
CDR3nt: TGCGCCAGCAGCCAATTAGCGGGAGAAACTTGGAATGAGCAGTTCTTC
abundance: .
j_gene: TRBJ2-1
d_gene: TRBD2
v_gene: TRBV4-3

CDR3aa: CASNFIEVNNSPLHF
CDR3nt: TGTGCCAGCAACTTTATAGAAGTCAATAATTCACCCCTCCACTTT
abundance: .
j_gene: TRBJ1-6
d_gene: .
v_gene: TRBV6-1

CDR3aa: CASSLTPPGLAGYNEQFF
CDR3nt: TGTGCCAGCAGCTTAACCCCTCCGGGACTAGCGGGGTACAATGAGCAGTTCTTC
abundance: .
j_gene: TRBJ2-1
d_gene: TRBD2
v_gene: TRBV7-2

CDR3aa: CASTEGQDSYEQYF
CDR3nt: TGTGCCAGCACTGAGGGACAGGATTCCTACGAGCAGTACTTC
abundance: .
j_gene: TRBJ2-7
d_gene: TRBD1
v_gene: TRBV2

CDR3aa: CASSPDTPNTDTQYF
CDR3nt: TGTGCCAGCAGCCCCGACACCCCCAACACAGATACGCAGTATTTT
abundance: .
j_gene: TRBJ2-3
d_gene: .
v_gene: TRBV9

CDR3aa: CASSQEGQGFETQYF
CDR3nt: TGTGCCAGTAGTCAAGAAGGACAGGGTTTTGAGACCCAGTACTTC
abundance: once
j_gene: TRBJ2-5
d_gene: TRBD1
v_gene: TRBV19

CDR3aa: CASSHQDRKLFF
CDR3nt: TGTGCCAGCAGTCATCAGGACAGAAAACTGTTTTTT
abundance: .
j_gene: TRBJ1-4
d_gene: .
v_gene: TRBV25-1

CDR3aa: CASSSETGRDHPYGYTF
CDR3nt: TGTGCCAGCAGCTCCGAAACAGGGAGGGACCACCCCTATGGCTACACCTTC
abundance: .
j_gene: TRBJ1-2
d_gene: .
v_gene: TRBV11-3

CDR3aa: CASRGKDVAYEQYF
CDR3nt: TGTGCCAGCCGAGGAAAAGACGTTGCCTACGAGCAGTACTTC
abundance: .
j_gene: TRBJ2-7
d_gene: .
v_gene: TRBV25-1

CDR3aa: CASSATGGRHGYTF
CDR3nt: TGTGCCAGCAGTGCTACAGGGGGTAGGCATGGCTACACCTTC
abundance: .
j_gene: TRBJ1-2
d_gene: TRBD1
v_gene: TRBV6-1

CDR3aa: CASSFPDAGEAFF
CDR3nt: TGTGCCAGCAGTTTTCCAGACGCGGGTGAAGCTTTCTTT
abundance: .
j_gene: TRBJ1-1
d_gene: .
v_gene: TRBV28

CDR3aa: CASSPRGGHTEAFF
CDR3nt: TGTGCCAGCAGCCCCCGCGGGGGTCACACTGAAGCTTTCTTT
abundance: .
j_gene: TRBJ1-1
d_gene: .
v_gene: TRBV7-2

CDR3aa: CASSDSYNQPQHF
CDR3nt: TGTGCCAGCTCCGACAGCTACAATCAGCCCCAGCATTTT
abundance: .
j_gene: TRBJ1-5
d_gene: .
v_gene: TRBV18

CDR3aa: CASSFRQGTYEQYF
CDR3nt: TGCGCCAGCAGCTTCCGGCAGGGAACTTACGAGCAGTACTTC
abundance: .
j_gene: TRBJ2-7
d_gene: .
v_gene: TRBV5-1

CDR3aa: CASSLQETQYF
CDR3nt: TGCGCCAGCAGCCTCCAAGAGACCCAGTACTTC
abundance: .
j_gene: TRBJ2-5
d_gene: .
v_gene: TRBV5-1

CDR3aa: CASSTRDRDGRQETQYF
CDR3nt: TGCGCCAGCAGCACCCGGGACAGGGACGGTCGCCAAGAGACCCAGTACTTC
abundance: .
j_gene: TRBJ2-5
d_gene: TRBD1
v_gene: TRBV5-1

CDR3aa: CASSPSLLGNQPQHF
CDR3nt: TGTGCCAGCAGTCCGAGTTTATTGGGCAATCAGCCCCAGCATTTT
abundance: .
j_gene: TRBJ1-5
d_gene: .
v_gene: TRBV27

CDR3aa: CASSAIQMNTEAFF
CDR3nt: TGTGCCAGCAGTGCAATACAGATGAACACTGAAGCTTTCTTT
abundance: .
j_gene: TRBJ1-1
d_gene: .
v_gene: TRBV6-1

CDR3aa: CASSQEVRTDTQYF
CDR3nt: TGCGCCAGCAGCCAGGAGGTCCGCACAGATACGCAGTATTTT
abundance: .
j_gene: TRBJ2-3
d_gene: .
v_gene: TRBV4-3

CDR3aa: CASSSTGTGGYTF
CDR3nt: TGTGCCAGCAGTTCGACTGGGACAGGGGGCTACACCTTC
abundance: .
j_gene: TRBJ1-2
d_gene: TRBD1
v_gene: TRBV28

CDR3aa: CASSQGATANTEAFF
CDR3nt: TGTGCCAGCAGCCAAGGGGCGACAGCGAACACTGAAGCTTTCTTT
abundance: .
j_gene: TRBJ1-1
d_gene: .
v_gene: TRBV4-2

CDR3aa: CASSQGVGARGYTF
CDR3nt: TGCGCCAGCAGCCAAGGGGTAGGGGCGCGAGGCTACACCTTC
abundance: .
j_gene: TRBJ1-2
d_gene: .
v_gene: TRBV5-1

CDR3aa: CASRYGTSGRGETQYF
CDR3nt: TGTGCCAGCAGATACGGGACTAGCGGGAGGGGCGAGACCCAGTACTTC
abundance: .
j_gene: TRBJ2-5
d_gene: TRBD2
v_gene: TRBV5-4

CDR3aa: CASKRAGGMQFF
CDR3nt: TGTGCCAGCAAGAGAGCGGGGGGGATGCAGTTCTTC
abundance: .
j_gene: TRBJ2-1
d_gene: TRBD2
v_gene: TRBV28

CDR3aa: CASSLGQNPRNYEQYF
CDR3nt: TGTGCCAGCAGCTTAGGACAGAACCCAAGGAACTACGAGCAGTACTTC
abundance: .
j_gene: TRBJ2-7
d_gene: .
v_gene: TRBV11-2

CDR3aa: CASGSPGEGRNQPQHF
CDR3nt: TGTGCTAGTGGTTCCCCGGGAGAGGGCCGCAATCAGCCCCAGCATTTT
abundance: .
j_gene: TRBJ1-5
d_gene: .
v_gene: TRBV12-5

CDR3aa: CAISELGSGMEQYF
CDR3nt: TGTGCCATCAGTGAGTTAGGTAGCGGGATGGAGCAGTACTTC
abundance: few
j_gene: TRBJ2-7
d_gene: TRBD2
v_gene: TRBV10-3

CDR3aa: CASSEQGRGQPQHF
CDR3nt: TGTGCCAGCAGCGAGCAGGGTAGGGGGCAGCCCCAGCATTTT
abundance: .
j_gene: TRBJ1-5
d_gene: .
v_gene: TRBV2

CDR3aa: CASSLGAGGAFF
CDR3nt: TGTGCCAGCAGCTTAGGGGCGGGGGGTGCTTTCTTT
abundance: .
j_gene: TRBJ1-1
d_gene: .
v_gene: TRBV13

CDR3aa: CASSAQGAMNTEAFF
CDR3nt: TGCGCCAGCAGCGCTCAGGGGGCGATGAACACTGAAGCTTTCTTT
abundance: .
j_gene: TRBJ1-1
d_gene: TRBD1
v_gene: TRBV5-1

CDR3aa: CASSSVGTRLTYEQYF
CDR3nt: TGTGCCAGCAGTTCCGTTGGGACTCGTCTCACCTACGAGCAGTACTTC
abundance: .
j_gene: TRBJ2-7
d_gene: .
v_gene: TRBV28

CDR3aa: CASGFVSGGANYGYTF
CDR3nt: TGTGCTAGTGGTTTTGTGTCAGGGGGCGCCAACTATGGCTACACCTTC
abundance: .
j_gene: TRBJ1-2
d_gene: TRBD1
v_gene: TRBV12-5

CDR3aa: CASSRGFAGKLHEQFF
CDR3nt: TGTGCCAGCAGCAGGGGTTTTGCTGGGAAGTTACATGAGCAGTTCTTC
abundance: .
j_gene: TRBJ2-1
d_gene: .
v_gene: TRBV9

CDR3aa: CASSEDRGNYEQYF
CDR3nt: TGTGCCAGCAGCGAGGACAGGGGTAACTACGAGCAGTACTTC
abundance: .
j_gene: TRBJ2-7
d_gene: TRBD1
v_gene: TRBV7-2

CDR3aa: CASSTYLGGYTF
CDR3nt: TGTGCCAGTAGTACCTATCTAGGCGGCTACACCTTC
abundance: once
j_gene: TRBJ1-2
d_gene: .
v_gene: TRBV19

CDR3aa: CASRREGVDTQYF
CDR3nt: TGCGCCAGCAGGCGGGAAGGGGTAGATACGCAGTATTTT
abundance: .
j_gene: TRBJ2-3
d_gene: .
v_gene: TRBV5-1

CDR3aa: CASSTLATGELFF
CDR3nt: TGTGCCAGCAGTACCCTAGCCACCGGGGAGCTGTTTTTT
abundance: .
j_gene: TRBJ2-2
d_gene: .
v_gene: TRBV28

CDR3aa: CASSYLDAGGGDTQYF
CDR3nt: TGCGCCAGCAGCTACCTCGACGCGGGAGGGGGAGATACGCAGTATTTT
abundance: .
j_gene: TRBJ2-3
d_gene: TRBD2
v_gene: TRBV5-1

CDR3aa: CAISEVAGGTDTQYF
CDR3nt: TGTGCCATCAGTGAAGTAGCGGGAGGTACAGATACGCAGTATTTT
abundance: .
j_gene: TRBJ2-3
d_gene: TRBD2
v_gene: TRBV10-3

CDR3aa: CASSRDRGYSNEKLFF
CDR3nt: TGTGCCAGCAGCCGGGACAGGGGGTATTCTAATGAAAAACTGTTTTTT
abundance: .
j_gene: TRBJ1-4
d_gene: TRBD1
v_gene: TRBV4-2

CDR3aa: CASTPQGNTDTQYF
CDR3nt: TGCGCCAGCACTCCACAGGGGAACACAGATACGCAGTATTTT
abundance: .
j_gene: TRBJ2-3
d_gene: TRBD1
v_gene: TRBV5-1

CDR3aa: CASRSVGGAWETQYF
CDR3nt: TGTGCCAGCAGGTCCGTTGGAGGGGCATGGGAGACCCAGTACTTC
abundance: .
j_gene: TRBJ2-5
d_gene: .
v_gene: TRBV5-4

CDR3aa: CSVTTGVNGANVLTF
CDR3nt: TGCAGCGTTACTACAGGGGTGAACGGGGCCAACGTCCTGACTTTC
abundance: .
j_gene: TRBJ2-6
d_gene: TRBD1
v_gene: TRBV29-1

CDR3aa: CASSLAGAGGSVEQYF
CDR3nt: TGTGCCAGCAGCTTAGCGGGTGCGGGAGGTTCCGTCGAGCAGTACTTC
abundance: .
j_gene: TRBJ2-7
d_gene: TRBD2
v_gene: TRBV7-8

CDR3aa: CASSPGQSGFNEQYF
CDR3nt: TGTGCCAGCAGCCCCGGCCAGAGCGGTTTCAACGAGCAGTACTTC
abundance: .
j_gene: TRBJ2-7
d_gene: .
v_gene: TRBV7-9